The rows below give T cell receptor beta chains drawn from one sample of a study of blood T cell repertoires in COVID-19. TCRdb keeps only in-frame clones here, not all; method: immunoSEQ multiplex PCR. Among 15,000 to 20,000 clones, approximately 85% were seen once, and the ten largest hold 64%. Material for sequencing was peripheral blood. The receptors derive from a man older than 75 with acute or convalescent COVID-19. Both conserved end residues are part of each CDR3. D genes are given only for firm matches. Part of the rows lack a size; the others show once, few, many or a class for expanded clones.

NA	NA	TRBJ1-3	TRBV9	CASSVHDRHGPLSGNTIYF	TGTGCCAGCAGCGTACACGACAGGCACGGGCCCCTTTCGGGAAACACCATATATTTT
TRBD1	NA	TRBJ1-1	TRBV7-3	CASSLFPGGTEAFF	TGTGCCAGCAGCCTTTTCCCAGGGGGCACTGAAGCTTTCTTT
TRBD2	few	TRBJ2-1	TRBV5-5	CASSWTSGGSYNEQFF	TGTGCCAGCAGCTGGACCAGCGGGGGCTCCTACAATGAGCAGTTCTTC
TRBD2	NA	TRBJ2-1	TRBV30	CAWSLAGGNYNEQFF	TGTGCCTGGAGTCTAGCGGGGGGCAACTACAATGAGCAGTTCTTC
NA	NA	TRBJ2-7	TRBV30	CAWSVQQFNEQYF	TGTGCCTGGAGTGTACAACAGTTCAACGAGCAGTACTTC
NA	once	TRBJ2-3	TRBV6-2/TRBV6-3	CASTPPGDGGTDTQYF	TGTGCCAGCACCCCACCGGGGGACGGGGGCACAGATACGCAGTATTTT
TRBD1	few	TRBJ1-3	TRBV19	CASSHQGAGNTIYF	TGTGCCAGTAGCCACCAGGGGGCTGGAAACACCATATATTTT
TRBD1	NA	TRBJ2-1	TRBV7-2	CASSLGTGSYNEQFF	TGTGCCAGCAGCTTAGGGACAGGCTCCTACAATGAGCAGTTCTTC
TRBD2	NA	TRBJ2-3	TRBV28	CASSFGLGTSGGGTDTQYF	TGTGCCAGCAGTTTTGGGCTGGGGACTAGCGGGGGTGGCACAGATACGCAGTATTTT
NA	NA	TRBJ1-1	TRBV5-1	CASSLELMNTEAFF	TGCGCCAGCAGCTTGGAACTGATGAACACTGAAGCTTTCTTT
NA	once	TRBJ2-7	TRBV4-1	CASSQPTGAHEQYF	TGCGCCAGCAGCCAACCGACAGGTGCACACGAGCAGTACTTC
TRBD1	NA	TRBJ1-4	TRBV18	CASSPGTENEKLFF	TGTGCCAGCTCACCGGGGACAGAGAATGAAAAACTGTTTTTT
NA	NA	TRBJ2-5	TRBV18	CASSREVQETQYF	TGTGCCAGCTCAAGAGAGGTCCAAGAGACCCAGTACTTC
TRBD1	once	TRBJ2-7	TRBV7-3	CASSPGQGLLQYF	TGTGCCAGCAGCCCAGGACAGGGCCTTTTACAGTACTTC
TRBD2	NA	TRBJ2-3	TRBV2	CASSEAGLAGTPQYF	TGTGCCAGCAGTGAAGCAGGGCTAGCGGGAACTCCGCAGTATTTT
NA	NA	TRBJ1-6	TRBV3-1/TRBV3-2	CASSQDQGNSPLHF	TGTGCCAGCAGCCAAGATCAGGGTAATTCACCCCTCCACTTT
NA	few	TRBJ1-1	TRBV6-5	CASSYSMPTPRGEAFF	TGTGCCAGCAGTTACTCGATGCCCACCCCCAGGGGTGAAGCTTTCTTT
NA	NA	TRBJ1-4	TRBV6-1	CASSGYGSGATNEKLFF	TGTGCCAGCAGTGGGTACGGAAGTGGAGCAACTAATGAAAAACTGTTTTTT
TRBD2	once	TRBJ2-4	TRBV18	CASSSRGGLAKNIQYF	TGTGCCAGCTCATCTCGGGGGGGCCTAGCCAAAAACATTCAGTACTTC
NA	NA	TRBJ2-1	TRBV19	CASCPGTSYNEQFF	TGTGCCAGCTGCCCAGGGACATCCTACAATGAGCAGTTCTTC
TRBD1	NA	TRBJ2-2	TRBV5-1	CASSLEGQGRSAGELFF	TGCGCCAGCAGCTTGGAGGGACAGGGGCGTTCGGCCGGGGAGCTGTTTTTT
NA	NA	TRBJ2-2	TRBV11-1	CASSSSGNTGELFF	TGTGCCAGCAGCTCTTCAGGGAACACCGGGGAGCTGTTTTTT
TRBD1	few	TRBJ1-1	TRBV3-1/TRBV3-2	CASSQDPLDRRRVNTEAFF	TGTGCCAGCAGCCAAGATCCCCTGGACAGGAGGAGGGTGAACACTGAAGCTTTCTTT
TRBD2	NA	TRBJ2-7	TRBV5-6	CASSPLGTSGAYEQYF	TGTGCCAGCAGCCCCCTTGGGACTAGCGGGGCGTACGAGCAGTACTTC
NA	NA	TRBJ1-4	TRBV19	CASSISSPRGEKLFF	TGTGCCAGTAGTATATCTTCCCCACGCGGAGAAAAACTGTTTTTT
NA	NA	TRBJ2-7	TRBV11-2	CASSFGERGYEQYF	TGTGCCAGCAGCTTTGGGGAACGGGGCTACGAGCAGTACTTC
TRBD1	once	TRBJ2-5	TRBV30	CAWDPGQRLETQYF	TGTGCCTGGGACCCGGGACAGCGGCTGGAGACCCAGTACTTC
NA	NA	TRBJ2-1	TRBV7-3	CASSSPTYNEQFF	TGTGCCAGCAGCTCACCTACCTACAATGAGCAGTTCTTC
TRBD1	once	TRBJ1-2	TRBV5-1	CASSSTGNYGYTF	TGCGCCAGCAGCTCGACAGGGAACTATGGCTACACCTTC
TRBD1	NA	TRBJ1-1	TRBV10-3	CAISEIDRDYTEAFF	TGTGCCATCAGTGAAATCGACAGGGACTACACTGAAGCTTTCTTT
TRBD2	NA	TRBJ2-5	TRBV7-9	CASSQAAGGGETQYF	TGTGCCAGCAGTCAGGCGGCGGGGGGAGGTGAGACCCAGTACTTC
NA	NA	TRBJ1-5	TRBV6-2/TRBV6-3	CASSLEGPQHF	TGTGCCAGCAGTCTAGAGGGGCCCCAGCATTTT
NA	NA	TRBJ1-2	TRBV7-9	CASVGGRASGYTF	TGTGCCAGCGTGGGGGGACGAGCGAGTGGCTACACCTTC
TRBD2	NA	TRBJ2-1	TRBV5-1	CASSLAPSGGAKNEQFF	TGCGCCAGCAGCCTGGCCCCTAGCGGGGGGGCCAAGAATGAGCAGTTCTTC
NA	NA	TRBJ1-2	TRBV7-2	CASSLAMGGLRYGYTF	TGTGCCAGCAGCTTAGCTATGGGGGGACTTCGCTATGGCTACACCTTC
NA	few	TRBJ2-6	TRBV7-3	CASSPFLSGANVLTF	TGTGCCAGCAGCCCCTTTCTCTCTGGGGCCAACGTCCTGACTTTC
TRBD1	NA	TRBJ1-4	TRBV7-2	CASSFTGGTTMNEKLFF	TGTGCCAGCAGCTTTACAGGGGGTACTACAATGAATGAAAAACTGTTTTTT
NA	NA	TRBJ2-3	TRBV2	CASSVEGFTDTQYF	TGTGCCAGCAGTGTTGAGGGTTTTACAGATACGCAGTATTTT
NA	NA	TRBJ1-4	TRBV28	CASTQQGRSEKLFF	TGTGCCAGCACCCAACAGGGAAGAAGTGAAAAACTGTTTTTT
NA	NA	TRBJ1-5	TRBV28	CASSAGELPQHF	TGTGCCAGCAGTGCCGGAGAGTTGCCCCAGCATTTT
NA	NA	TRBJ2-7	TRBV27	CASSLPGTYEQYF	TGTGCCAGCAGTTTGCCAGGGACCTACGAGCAGTACTTC
NA	NA	TRBJ1-1	TRBV27	CASSLSRGYTEAFF	TGTGCCAGCAGTTTATCGCGGGGGTACACTGAAGCTTTCTTT
NA	NA	TRBJ1-6	TRBV11-2	CASSLKGSHNSPLHF	TGTGCCAGCAGCTTAAAGGGGTCCCATAATTCACCCCTCCACTTT
NA	NA	TRBJ2-7	TRBV28	CASSFRRYEQYF	TGTGCCAGCAGTTTTCGGAGGTACGAGCAGTACTTC
TRBD1	NA	TRBJ1-6	TRBV5-6	CASSRLTGMDSPLHF	TGTGCCAGCAGCAGACTGACAGGGATGGATTCACCCCTCCACTTT
NA	NA	TRBJ1-5	TRBV9	CASSVGVSNQPQHF	TGTGCCAGCAGCGTAGGCGTCAGCAATCAGCCCCAGCATTTT
NA	NA	TRBJ2-7	TRBV28	CASSSRGPGEQYF	TGTGCCAGCAGTTCGCGGGGTCCGGGCGAGCAGTACTTC
TRBD1	NA	TRBJ1-2	TRBV28	CASKGDRDLYGYTF	TGTGCCAGCAAGGGGGACAGGGACCTCTATGGCTACACCTTC
NA	NA	TRBJ1-5	TRBV24-1	CATSDGAGGPPQHF	TGTGCCACCAGTGATGGGGCAGGCGGTCCGCCCCAGCATTTT
TRBD1	NA	TRBJ1-1	TRBV10-3	CAISESKRTGMGFTEAFF	TGTGCCATCAGTGAGTCGAAACGGACAGGGATGGGATTCACTGAAGCTTTCTTT
NA	NA	TRBJ1-1	TRBV6-2/TRBV6-3	CASSRGGEAFF	TGTGCCAGCAGCCGGGGGGGTGAAGCTTTCTTT
NA	NA	TRBJ1-6	TRBV19	CASSINGNSPLHF	TGTGCCAGTAGTATAAACGGGAATTCACCCCTCCACTTT
NA	NA	TRBJ1-4	TRBV7-2	CASSLDTGEKLFF	TGTGCCAGCAGCTTAGACACAGGGGAAAAACTGTTTTTT